A single sample gave rise to the 32 T cell receptor beta chains below, sequenced in a study of OX40 agonist ivuxolimab in advanced cancers. Library prep was done by the immunoSEQ multiplex PCR assay. Imported from immuneACCESS, the table was reduced by TCRdb to in-frame sequences with V and J called. These copies leave out some clones; in studies compared against another copy, an unresolved V gene accounts for under half, and the cause of the remainder is not known. This sample lists some 100,000 clones; around 85% were detected once. The ten largest clones take up about 0.82% of the sample. The source was CD4+ or CD8+ T cells sorted from blood, collected in a trial of the OX40 agonist ivuxolimab. Every receptor here comes from an adult with an advanced solid tumor such as melanoma, head and neck, liver or kidney cancer.

The chain uses TRBV7-3 and TRBJ1-1; tentatively, D is TRBD1 (6 bases). Trimming removed 6 bases at V and 6 bases at J, with 17 bases between. The V gene's germline CDR1 is SGHTA and CDR2 FQGTGA. The CDR3 extends over 14 amino acids. CDR3 nucleotides: TGTGCCAGCAGTTCCAGGGGTGCCTACTCTGAAGCTTTCTTT. This translates into CASSSRGAYSEAFF.

V and J are TRBV11-3 and TRBJ1-2; D remains unclear. Trimming removed 2 bases at V and 4 bases at J, with 17 bases between. This CDR3 contains 16 residues. The germline CDR1 and CDR2 sequences are SGHNT and YENEEA. CDR3 DNA sequence: TGTGCCAGCAGCTTATACCACTGGTGGAATAGCTATGGCTACACCTTC. Translated: CASSLYHWWNSYGYTF.

The chain couples TRBV28 to TRBJ2-5, with 12 bases fitting TRBD2. The CDR3 length is 17 residues. CDR1 is MDHEN, CDR2 SYDVKM, per germline. V gave up 4 bases and J gave up 4 bases; unmatched junction bases: 10. The CDR3 nucleotides read TGTGCCAGCAGTTCACCTCTAGCGGGAGGGCCAAGAGAGACCCAGTACTTC. Protein: CASSSPLAGGPRETQYF.

The chain joins TRBV11-2 to TRBJ1-5; TRBD1 agrees at 7 bases. Unmatched junction bases numbered 14, after V lost 5 bases and J lost 4 bases. Germline V lookup: CDR1 SGHAT, CDR2 FQNNGV. The CDR3 has 17 residues. The CDR3 coding sequence is TGTGCCAGCAGCCTGGAGATCGGACAGGTAAGGAATCAGCCCCAGCATTTT. Protein: CASSLEIGQVRNQPQHF. Full variable domain (rest looked up from reference TRBV11-2 and TRBJ1-5): EAGVAQSPRYKIIEKRQSVAFWCNPISGHATLYWYQQILGQGPKLLIQFQNNGVVDDSQLPKDRFSAERLKGVDSTLKIQPAKLEDSAVYLCASSLEIGQVRNQPQHFGDGTRLSIL.

J is TRBJ2-7 and V is TRBV7-9; possibly TRBD1 or TRBD2 for D (5 bases each). Germline V gene sequence: CDR1 SEHNR, CDR2 FQNEAQ (reference sequence). The CDR3 totals 14 residues. The V end lost 5 bases, the J end lost 4 bases, and 15 bases lay between the germline ends. CDR3 region: CASSAGTPEYEQYF. CDR3 nucleotide sequence: TGTGCCAGCAGCGCCGGGACCCCGGAATACGAGCAGTACTTC.

This rearrangement joins TRBV5-1 to TRBJ2-3; 10 bases fit TRBD2. The germline CDR1 and CDR2 sequences are SGHRS and YFSETQ. The length of the CDR3 is 16 residues. V was clipped by 1 base and J by 5 bases; unmatched bases: 7. CDR3 sequence (DNA): TGCGCCAGCAGCTTGTCGGGGGTAGCGGGAGGAGATACGCAGTATTTT. Its protein is CASSLSGVAGGDTQYF.

The chain employs TRBV7-9 and TRBJ2-5; D unclear. V was shortened by 4 bases and J by 5 bases, with 5 bases between the two germline ends. Germline assignment: CDR1 SEHNR and CDR2 FQNEAQ (reference sequence). The CDR3 loop spans 11 amino acids. As DNA, the CDR3 is TGTGCCAGCAGCTCACTGGAGACCCAGTACTTC. The encoded protein is CASSSLETQYF.

Here the CDR3 DNA reads TGTGCCTGGAGTTGGGCTAGCGGGAGGGCCGAGCAGTACTTC. Residues: CAWSWASGRAEQYF. The rearrangement joins TRBV30 to TRBJ2-7; 12 nucleotides line up with TRBD2. The length of the CDR3 is 14 residues. V shed 2 bases, J shed 6 bases, and the junction held 5 bases outside the gene matches. Looked up from germline, CDR1 is GTSNPN and CDR2 is SVGIG (reference sequence).

The chain links TRBV2 to TRBJ2-5; 7 nucleotides align to TRBD1. There are 16 residues in the CDR3. CDR1 is SNHLY, CDR2 FYNNEI, per germline. The ends lost 8 bases at V and 5 bases at J; junction bases unmatched: 17. CDR3 nucleotides: TGTGCCAGCGGAGTATGGATTACAGGGGTCGATGAGACCCAGTACTTC. Translated, it gives CASGVWITGVDETQYF.

The rearrangement joins TRBV5-1 to TRBJ2-5; D is unclear. Trimming pared 0 bases from V and 7 bases from J, leaving 13 bases between. Germline-derived CDR1 and CDR2 are SGHRS and YFSETQ. The CDR3 contains 14 residues. CDR3 residues: CASSLDRSRVTQYF. For the CDR3, the DNA is TGCGCCAGCAGCTTGGACCGGAGCAGAGTGACCCAGTACTTC.

The V and J genes are TRBV2 and TRBJ2-2; 8 bases are shared with TRBD1. With 6 bases clipped from V and 2 bases from J, the junction kept 2 bases outside the gene matches. The CDR3 spans 14 residues. Germline V gene data show CDR1 as SNHLY and CDR2 as FYNNEI. CDR3 sequence reads: CASSAGGNTGELFF. DNA of the CDR3: TGTGCCAGCAGCGCAGGGGGCAACACCGGGGAGCTGTTTTTT.

This chain links TRBV7-9 with TRBJ1-2; unclear D gene. Germline V gives CDR1 SEHNR, CDR2 FQNEAQ (reference sequence). The V end was cut by 2 bases, the J end by 0 bases, with 10 bases between. The CDR3 is made up of 15 amino acids. The CDR3 protein is CASSLPQNSNYGYTF. The CDR3, as DNA: TGTGCCAGCAGCTTACCACAGAATTCTAACTATGGCTACACCTTC.

The J gene is TRBJ1-1, the V gene TRBV6-1; TRBD1 might be the D (5 bases). The V and J ends lost 1 base and 9 bases respectively, with 12 bases between them. The CDR3 runs 13 residues. Germline V gene sequence: CDR1 MNHNS, CDR2 SASEGT. CDR3: CASSEGARDQAFF. Here the CDR3 DNA reads TGTGCCAGCAGTGAAGGGGCCCGGGACCAAGCTTTCTTT.

The V and J genes are TRBV5-1 and TRBJ1-5, with TRBD1 identical over 7 bases. CDR1 and CDR2 from the germline V gene are SGHRS and YFSETQ. V dropped 4 bases and J dropped 4; count of bases not matched to a gene: 5. This CDR3 contains 14 residues. The CDR3, as DNA: TGCGCCAGCAGCCCCGGGACAGCTAATCAGCCCCAGCATTTT. Its protein is CASSPGTANQPQHF.

The chain employs TRBV7-9 and TRBJ2-2, with D hard to call. Per the germline V gene, CDR1 is SEHNR and CDR2 is FQNEAQ (reference sequence). V dropped 1 base and J dropped 6 bases, with 9 bases sitting between them. The CDR3 is 14 residues long. The CDR3 sequence is CASSLGPEAGELFF. In nucleotides, the CDR3 is TGTGCCAGCAGCTTAGGGCCGGAAGCCGGGGAGCTGTTTTTT.

This chain joins TRBV7-9 and TRBJ2-3; no firm D call. Germline CDR1 reads SEHNR; CDR2 reads FQNEAQ (reference sequence). V was pared by 6 bases and J by 4 bases, with 8 bases between. The CDR3 totals 12 residues. The CDR3 loop reads CASRPESDTQYF. DNA for the CDR3: TGTGCCAGCAGACCAGAGTCAGATACGCAGTATTTT.

The CDR3 region is CASRAVGGGDYGYTF. In DNA form, the CDR3 reads TGTGCCAGCCGAGCAGTGGGAGGGGGCGACTATGGCTACACCTTC. J is TRBJ1-2 and V is TRBV5-6; 7 bases fit TRBD1. The length of the CDR3 is 15 residues. Trimming cost V 7 bases and J 3 bases; bases outside gene matches: 12. Germline assignment: CDR1 SGHDT and CDR2 YYEEEE.

The V and J genes are TRBV7-2 and TRBJ2-5, with TRBD2 matching over 7 bases. Germline CDR1 is SGHTA and CDR2 is FQGNSA. V dropped 5 bases and J dropped 5; count of bases not matched to a gene: 5. This CDR3 has 13 residues. CDR3 DNA sequence: TGTGCCAGCAGCGGAGTCGGGGGGGAGACCCAGTACTTC. It encodes CASSGVGGETQYF.

The genes are TRBV5-1 and TRBJ2-1, with D unresolved. Trimming stripped 6 bases from V and 10 bases from J, with 20 bases between. The germline V gene encodes CDR1 SGHRS and CDR2 YFSETQ. The CDR3 spans 14 residues. The chain's CDR3 is CASTPSGRSREQFF. CDR3 in DNA: TGCGCCAGCACCCCATCGGGCAGGAGCAGGGAGCAGTTCTTC.

For the CDR3, the DNA is TGTGCCAGCAGTGAGAGGGGAGCAGGAGATACGCAGTATTTT. This encodes CASSERGAGDTQYF. The chain links TRBV6-1 to TRBJ2-3; D tentatively reads TRBD1 or TRBD2 (5 bases each). V lost 3 bases, J lost 5 bases, and 12 bases lay in between. Germline CDR1 and CDR2: MNHNS and SASEGT. The CDR3 length is 14 residues.

The chain carries TRBV27 and TRBJ2-7, with D possibly being TRBD2 (6 bases). V was pared by 7 bases and J by 2 bases, with 12 bases between. CDR3 length: 13 residues. Germline V gene sequence: CDR1 MNHEY, CDR2 SMNVEV (reference sequence). Here the CDR3 reads CASTSAGTYEQYF. CDR3 sequence (DNA): TGTGCCAGCACGTCGGCGGGAACCTACGAGCAGTACTTC.

This clone turned up a few times. The chain combines TRBV7-8 with TRBJ2-1; 10 nucleotides line up with TRBD2. V was pared by 5 bases and J by 8 bases, with 9 bases of the junction left unmatched. This CDR3 comprises 15 residues. The V gene's germline CDR1 is SGHVS and CDR2 FQNEAQ. The CDR3 is CASSRAASGSYEQFF. For the CDR3, the DNA is TGTGCCAGCAGCCGCGCGGCTAGCGGGAGCTATGAGCAGTTCTTC. The full variable domain, in which reference TRBV7-8 and TRBJ2-1 provide the parts outside the CDR3, is GAGVSQSPRYKVAKRGQDVALRCDPISGHVSLFWYQQALGQGPEFLTYFQNEAQLDKSGLPSDRFFAERPEGSVSTLKIQRTQQEDSAVYLCASSRAASGSYEQFFGPGTRLTVL.

The chain couples TRBV6-6 to TRBJ1-5, with 7 bases matching TRBD1. This CDR3 is 15 amino acids long. The J segment lost 4 bases and the V segment lost 5 bases, leaving 8 bases of the junction unmatched. The germline CDR1 and CDR2 sequences are MNHNY and SVGAGI (reference sequence). The CDR3 loop is CASSPSSRGNQPQHF. The CDR3 bases are TGTGCCAGCAGTCCTTCCAGCAGGGGGAATCAGCCCCAGCATTTT.

This clone has just one count. V and J are TRBV2 and TRBJ2-3, with a tentative D call TRBD2 (6 bases). CDR3 length: 14 residues. Trimming stripped 6 bases from V and 2 bases from J, with 12 bases between. The V gene's germline CDR1 is SNHLY and CDR2 FYNNEI. CDR3 nucleotide sequence: TGTGCCAGCAGGGGAGGTCTCGTCACAGATACGCAGTATTTT. It encodes CASRGGLVTDTQYF.

This sequence joins TRBV6-1 and TRBJ2-2; possible D gene TRBD1, 5 bases. V dropped 7 bases and J dropped 6 bases, with 9 bases sitting between them. The CDR3 runs 12 residues. Germline assignment: CDR1 MNHNS and CDR2 SASEGT. CDR3 DNA sequence: TGTGCCAGCATAAGACAGCCCGGGGAGCTGTTTTTT. Protein sequence: CASIRQPGELFF.

The gene calls are TRBV6-6 and TRBJ2-2; TRBD2 agrees at 8 bases. CDR3 length: 16 amino acids. Germline lookup yields CDR1 MNHNY and CDR2 SVGAGI (reference sequence). The ends lost 6 bases at V and 4 bases at J; junction bases unmatched: 10. CDR3 in amino acids: CASSHPGLEGTGELFF. Here the CDR3 DNA reads TGTGCCAGCAGCCATCCGGGACTAGAAGGCACCGGGGAGCTGTTTTTT.

The sample holds one count of this clone. The gene calls are TRBV5-1 and TRBJ2-7; 9 bases map to TRBD1. The CDR3 covers 14 residues. Germline V lookup: CDR1 SGHRS, CDR2 YFSETQ. V lost 4 bases, J lost 6 bases, and 8 bases stayed unmatched. CDR3 DNA sequence: TGCGCCAGCAGCATCACCGGGACAGGGTTCGAGCAGTACTTC. Translated, it gives CASSITGTGFEQYF. The variable domain in full, completed from reference TRBV5-1 and TRBJ2-7, reads KAGVTQTPRYLIKTRGQQVTLSCSPISGHRSVSWYQQTPGQGLQFLFEYFSETQRNKGNFPGRFSGRQFSNSRSEMNVSTLELGDSALYLCASSITGTGFEQYFGPGTRLTVT.

A single count supports this clone. The chain employs TRBV25-1 and TRBJ1-4; 7 positions agree with TRBD1. J lost 8 bases, V lost 3 bases, and 9 bases had no gene match. Germline values: CDR1 MGHDK, CDR2 SYGVNS. CDR3 length equals 15 residues. Written as DNA, the CDR3 is TGTGCCAGCAGTGAGTACAGGGGACCCCGGGAAAAACTGTTTTTT. The encoded protein is CASSEYRGPREKLFF.

The rearrangement links TRBV18 to TRBJ2-1; 9 bases fit TRBD1. The trim removed 3 bases at V and 3 bases at J, leaving 3 bases unmatched. The CDR3 loop spans 15 amino acids. Germline CDR1 is KGHSH and CDR2 is LQKENI. The CDR3 DNA follows: TGTGCCAGCTCACCTTCGGGACAGGGCTACAATGAGCAGTTCTTC. Translation: CASSPSGQGYNEQFF.

The chain is built from TRBV5-1 and TRBJ2-7; 8 bases match TRBD1. CDR3 length: 15 amino acids. The germline gives CDR1 SGHRS, CDR2 YFSETQ. V trimming: 4 bases; J trimming: 2 bases; junction bases outside the gene matches: 8. CDR3 nucleotides: TGCGCCAGCAGCCACGACAGGGGCCGACCCTACGAGCAGTACTTC. As protein: CASSHDRGRPYEQYF. Using reference TRBV5-1 and TRBJ2-7 for the parts outside the CDR3, the full variable domain is KAGVTQTPRYLIKTRGQQVTLSCSPISGHRSVSWYQQTPGQGLQFLFEYFSETQRNKGNFPGRFSGRQFSNSRSEMNVSTLELGDSALYLCASSHDRGRPYEQYFGPGTRLTVT.

The chain joins TRBV11-2 to TRBJ2-3; D not certain. V lost 2 bases and J 0 bases, leaving 9 bases between the germline ends. In germline, CDR1 is SGHAT, CDR2 FQNNGV. This CDR3 comprises 15 residues. In nucleotides, the CDR3 is TGTGCCAGCAGCTTAAACACAGCTAGCACAGATACGCAGTATTTT. Protein sequence: CASSLNTASTDTQYF.

This sequence joins TRBV27 and TRBJ1-2; D perhaps matches TRBD1 (6 bases). The CDR3 has 14 residues. Per the germline V gene, CDR1 is MNHEY and CDR2 is SMNVEV (reference sequence). Trimming shortened V by 2 bases and J by 4 bases, and 11 bases separated the two germline ends. The CDR3 sequence is CASSLKGEGYGYTF. The DNA of the CDR3 is TGTGCCAGCAGTTTAAAGGGGGAGGGCTATGGCTACACCTTC.